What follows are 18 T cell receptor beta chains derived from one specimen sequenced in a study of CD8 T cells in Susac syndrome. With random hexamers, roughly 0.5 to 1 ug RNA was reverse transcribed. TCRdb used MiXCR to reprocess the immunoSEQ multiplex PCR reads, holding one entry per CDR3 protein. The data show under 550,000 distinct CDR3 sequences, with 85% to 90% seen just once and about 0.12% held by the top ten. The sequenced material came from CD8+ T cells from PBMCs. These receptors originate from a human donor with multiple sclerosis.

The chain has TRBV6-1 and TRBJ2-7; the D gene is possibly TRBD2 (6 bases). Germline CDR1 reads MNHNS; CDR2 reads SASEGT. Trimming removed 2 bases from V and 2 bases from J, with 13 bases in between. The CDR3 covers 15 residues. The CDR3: CASSENMGGTYEQYF. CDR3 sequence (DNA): TGTGCCAGCAGTGAAAATATGGGGGGAACCTACGAGCAGTACTTC.

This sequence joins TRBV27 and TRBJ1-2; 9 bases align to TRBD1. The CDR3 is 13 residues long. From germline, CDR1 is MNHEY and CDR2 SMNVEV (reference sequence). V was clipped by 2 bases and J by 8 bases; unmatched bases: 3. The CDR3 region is CASSLPDRGGYTF. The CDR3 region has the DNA TGTGCCAGCAGTTTACCGGACAGGGGAGGCTACACCTTC.

This chain's CDR3 is CASSQFPHEQYF. The CDR3 DNA is TGCGCCAGCAGCCAATTCCCCCACGAGCAGTACTTC. The rearrangement uses TRBV4-1 and TRBJ2-7; D remains unclear. Germline lookup yields CDR1 MGHRA and CDR2 YSYEKL. The CDR3 is 12 residues long. V lost 2 bases and J 5 bases, leaving 7 bases between the germline ends.

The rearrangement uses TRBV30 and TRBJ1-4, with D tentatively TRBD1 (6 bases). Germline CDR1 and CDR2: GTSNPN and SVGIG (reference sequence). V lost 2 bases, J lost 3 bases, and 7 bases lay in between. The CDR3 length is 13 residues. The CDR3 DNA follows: TGTGCCTGGAGTAAGGGGGCTAATGAAAAACTGTTTTTT. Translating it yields CAWSKGANEKLFF. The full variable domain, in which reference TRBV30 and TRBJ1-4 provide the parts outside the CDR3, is SQTIHQWPATLVQPVGSPLSLECTVEGTSNPNLYWYRQAAGRGLQLLFYSVGIGQISSEVPQNLSASRPQDRQFILSSKKLLLSDSGFYLCAWSKGANEKLFFGSGTQLSVL.

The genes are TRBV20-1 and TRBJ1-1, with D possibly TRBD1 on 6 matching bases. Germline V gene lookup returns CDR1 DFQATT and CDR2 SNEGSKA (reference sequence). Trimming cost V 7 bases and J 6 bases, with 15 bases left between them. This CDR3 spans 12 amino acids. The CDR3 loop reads CSVITGKSEAFF. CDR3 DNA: TGCAGTGTTATCACAGGGAAGTCTGAAGCTTTCTTT.

The DNA of the CDR3 is TGCAGTGCTAAAAGTTTAGAGGGGTCGTCACCCCTCCACTTT. Its translation: CSAKSLEGSSPLHF. The chain is built from TRBV20-1 and TRBJ1-6; D might be TRBD1 (5 bases). Germline lookup yields CDR1 DFQATT and CDR2 SNEGSKA (reference sequence). Trimming pared 4 bases from V and 10 bases from J, leaving 17 bases between. This CDR3 has 14 amino acids.

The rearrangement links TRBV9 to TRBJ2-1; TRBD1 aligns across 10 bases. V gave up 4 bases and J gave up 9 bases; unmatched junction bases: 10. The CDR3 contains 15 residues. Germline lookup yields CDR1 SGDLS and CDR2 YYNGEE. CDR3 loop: CASSTPGTGVGEQFF. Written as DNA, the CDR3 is TGTGCCAGCAGCACCCCCGGGACAGGGGTTGGTGAGCAGTTCTTC.

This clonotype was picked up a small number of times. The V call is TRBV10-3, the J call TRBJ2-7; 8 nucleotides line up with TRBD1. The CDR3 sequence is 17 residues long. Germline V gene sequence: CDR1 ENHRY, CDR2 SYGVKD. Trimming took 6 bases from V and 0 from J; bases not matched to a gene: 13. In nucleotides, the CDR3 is TGTGCCATCAGGAACCGACAGGGGTCATATGGCTCCTACGAGCAGTACTTC. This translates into CAIRNRQGSYGSYEQYF.

The CDR3 nucleotides are TGCGCCAGCAGCTTTATATTAGGAGTGACCCAGTACTTC. This gives the protein CASSFILGVTQYF. The gene calls are TRBV5-1 and TRBJ2-5, with unresolved D. The V and J ends lost 2 bases and 7 bases respectively, with 12 bases between them. There are 13 residues in the CDR3. CDR1 and CDR2 from the germline V gene are SGHRS and YFSETQ.

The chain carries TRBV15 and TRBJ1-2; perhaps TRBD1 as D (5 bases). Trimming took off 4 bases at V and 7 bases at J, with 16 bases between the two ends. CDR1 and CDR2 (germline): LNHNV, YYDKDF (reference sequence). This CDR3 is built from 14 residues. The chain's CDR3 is CATSIFTGTSGYTF. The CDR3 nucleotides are TGTGCCACCAGCATATTCACCGGGACGAGTGGCTACACCTTC.

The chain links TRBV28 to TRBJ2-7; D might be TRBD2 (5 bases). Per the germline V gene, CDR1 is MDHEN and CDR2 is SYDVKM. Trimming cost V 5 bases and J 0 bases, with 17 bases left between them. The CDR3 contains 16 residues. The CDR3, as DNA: TGTGCCAGCAGTATCTGGGAAGGCGGGTCCTCCTACGAGCAGTACTTC. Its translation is CASSIWEGGSSYEQYF.

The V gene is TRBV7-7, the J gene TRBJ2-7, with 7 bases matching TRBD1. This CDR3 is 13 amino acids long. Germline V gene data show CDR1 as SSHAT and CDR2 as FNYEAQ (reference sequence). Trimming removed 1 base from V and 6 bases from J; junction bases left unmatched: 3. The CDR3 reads CASSLGTGAEQYF. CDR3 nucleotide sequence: TGTGCCAGCAGCTTAGGGACAGGAGCCGAGCAGTACTTC.

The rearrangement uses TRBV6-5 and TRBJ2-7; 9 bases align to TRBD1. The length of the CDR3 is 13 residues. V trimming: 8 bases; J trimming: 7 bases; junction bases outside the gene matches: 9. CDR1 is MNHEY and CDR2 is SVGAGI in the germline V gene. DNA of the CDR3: TGTGCCAGCCATTGGGGACAGGGTGGTGAGCAGTACTTC. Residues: CASHWGQGGEQYF.

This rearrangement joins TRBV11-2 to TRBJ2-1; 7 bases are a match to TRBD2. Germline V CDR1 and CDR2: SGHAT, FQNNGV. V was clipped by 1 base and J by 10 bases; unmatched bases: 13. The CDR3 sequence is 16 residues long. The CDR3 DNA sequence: TGTGCCAGCAGCTTAGTTCGGGACTACTGGGTTGCCGAGCAGTTCTTC. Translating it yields CASSLVRDYWVAEQFF.

CDR3 residues: CASSPDRGGNEQFF. The CDR3 nucleotides are TGTGCCAGCAGTCCTGACAGGGGGGGCAATGAGCAGTTCTTC. The gene calls are TRBV12-3 or TRBV12-4 and TRBJ2-1, with 9 nucleotides matching TRBD1. The CDR3 totals 14 residues. Losses at the gene ends were 5 bases for V and 6 bases for J; bases not matched to a gene: 5.

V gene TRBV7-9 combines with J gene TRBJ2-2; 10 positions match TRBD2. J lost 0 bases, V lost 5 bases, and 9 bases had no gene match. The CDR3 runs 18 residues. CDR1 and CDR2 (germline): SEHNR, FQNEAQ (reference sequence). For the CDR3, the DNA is TGTGCCAGCAGCCGTCATCTAGCGGGGGTCCCGAACACCGGGGAGCTGTTTTTT. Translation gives CASSRHLAGVPNTGELFF.

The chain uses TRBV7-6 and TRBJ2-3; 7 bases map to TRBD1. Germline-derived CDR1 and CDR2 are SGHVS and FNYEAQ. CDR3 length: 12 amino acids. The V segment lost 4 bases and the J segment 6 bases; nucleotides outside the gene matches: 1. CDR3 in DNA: TGTGCCAGCAGCTCCAGGGGGGATACGCAGTATTTT. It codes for CASSSRGDTQYF.

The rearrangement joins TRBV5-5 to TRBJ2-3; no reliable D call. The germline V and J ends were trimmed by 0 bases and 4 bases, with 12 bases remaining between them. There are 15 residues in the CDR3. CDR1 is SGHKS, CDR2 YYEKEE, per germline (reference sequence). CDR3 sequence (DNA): TGTGCCAGCAGCTTGGAGGACCTCCGGGCAGATACGCAGTATTTT. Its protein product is CASSLEDLRADTQYF.